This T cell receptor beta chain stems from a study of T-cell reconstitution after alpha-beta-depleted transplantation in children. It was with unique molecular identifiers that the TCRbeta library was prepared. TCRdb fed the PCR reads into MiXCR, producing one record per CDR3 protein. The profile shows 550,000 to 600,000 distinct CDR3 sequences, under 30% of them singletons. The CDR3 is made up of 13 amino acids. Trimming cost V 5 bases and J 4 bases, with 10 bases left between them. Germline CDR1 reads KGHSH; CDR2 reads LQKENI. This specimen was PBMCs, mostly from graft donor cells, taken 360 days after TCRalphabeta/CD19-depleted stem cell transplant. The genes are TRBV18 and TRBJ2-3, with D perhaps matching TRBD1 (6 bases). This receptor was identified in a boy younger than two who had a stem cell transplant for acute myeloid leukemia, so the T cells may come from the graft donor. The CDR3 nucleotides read TGTGCCAGCTCATACAGGGAGCCAGATACGCAGTATTTT. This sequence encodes CASSYREPDTQYF. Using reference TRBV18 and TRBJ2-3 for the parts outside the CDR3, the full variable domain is NAGVMQNPRHLVRRRGQEARLRCSPMKGHSHVYWYRQLPEEGLKFMVYLQKENIIDESGMPKERFSAEFPKEGPSILRIQQVVRGDSAAYFCASSYREPDTQYFGPGTRLTVL.